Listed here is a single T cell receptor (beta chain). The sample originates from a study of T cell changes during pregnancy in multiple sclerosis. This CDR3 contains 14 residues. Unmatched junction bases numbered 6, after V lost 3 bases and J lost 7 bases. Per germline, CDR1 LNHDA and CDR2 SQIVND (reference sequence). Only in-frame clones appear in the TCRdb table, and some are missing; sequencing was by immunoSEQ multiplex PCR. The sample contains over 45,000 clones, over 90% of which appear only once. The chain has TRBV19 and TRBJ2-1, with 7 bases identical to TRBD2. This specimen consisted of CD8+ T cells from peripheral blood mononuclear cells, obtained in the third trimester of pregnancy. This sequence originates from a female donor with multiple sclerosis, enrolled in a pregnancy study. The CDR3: CASSMWRGGNEQFF. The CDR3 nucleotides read TGTGCCAGTAGTATGTGGAGGGGAGGGAATGAGCAGTTCTTC.